The 26 T cell receptor beta chains below come from one sample, sequenced in a study of CD8 T cells in Susac syndrome. With random hexamers, roughly 0.45 to 1 ug RNA was reverse transcribed. TCRdb fed the immunoSEQ multiplex PCR reads into MiXCR, producing one record per CDR3 protein. The sample has some 160,000 distinct CDR3 sequences; roughly nine tenths are singletons. Sequenced input: CD4+ T cells from PBMCs. The receptors shown here come from a human donor in good health.

On this clonotype itself: One end of the junction fails to match germline, which may point to a read error. The V call is TRBV5-4, the J call TRBJ1-2; 11 bases map to TRBD1. The germline V gene encodes CDR1 SGHNT and CDR2 YYREEE (reference sequence). The CDR3 totals 15 residues. CDR3 loop: CASSSPGQGVNGHTF. As DNA, the CDR3 is TGTGCCAGCAGTAGCCCGGGACAGGGGGTTAATGGCCACACCTTC.

The rearrangement joins TRBV18 to TRBJ1-1; tentative D call: TRBD1 (6 bases). CDR3 length: 13 amino acids. Germline CDR1 is KGHSH and CDR2 is LQKENI. V was clipped by 7 bases and J by 0 bases, with 9 bases between them. CDR3 coding DNA: TGTGCCAGCTTCGGACAGATGAACACTGAAGCTTTCTTT. This codes for CASFGQMNTEAFF.

The chain employs TRBV29-1 and TRBJ1-2; the match to TRBD1 covers 8 bases. Germline trimming cut 2 bases from V and 8 bases from J; bases unmatched to any gene: 7. The germline V gene has CDR1 SQVTM and CDR2 ANQGSEA. The CDR3 spans 13 residues. The CDR3 nucleotides are TGCAGCGTTGAAAGGCAGGGGGCAGGCGGCTACACCTTC. It encodes CSVERQGAGGYTF. The whole variable domain, remainder taken from reference TRBV29-1 and TRBJ1-2, is SAVISQKPSRDICQRGTSLTIQCQVDSQVTMMFWYRQQPGQSLTLIATANQGSEATYESGFVIDKFPISRPNLTFSTLTVSNMSPEDSSIYLCSVERQGAGGYTFGSGTRLTVV.

V usage is TRBV6-5 and J usage is TRBJ2-7; 9 nucleotides agree with TRBD1. The CDR3 loop spans 15 amino acids. J lost 5 bases, V lost 5 bases, and 10 bases had no gene match. Germline V gene sequence: CDR1 MNHEY, CDR2 SVGAGI. CDR3 sequence: CASSRGTGLIDEQYF. CDR3 bases: TGTGCCAGCAGTCGAGGGACAGGGTTGATCGACGAGCAGTACTTC.

This clonotype came up once. For the CDR3, the DNA is TGTGCCAGCAGTGACCCTAGACAGGGGTATTATCCCCAGCATTTT. Amino acid sequence: CASSDPRQGYYPQHF. The V call is TRBV6-1, the J call TRBJ1-5; 8 bases are shared with TRBD1. Germline values: CDR1 MNHNS, CDR2 SASEGT. The CDR3 contains 15 residues. J lost 10 bases, V lost 3 bases, and 11 bases had no gene match.

The CDR3 DNA is TGTGCCAGCAGTTACGCCCGGGGGGGCACTGAAGCTTTCTTT. This codes for CASSYARGGTEAFF. This chain uses TRBV6-5 with TRBJ1-1, with D maybe TRBD1 (5 bases). Germline-derived CDR1 and CDR2 are MNHEY and SVGAGI. V was pared by 2 bases and J by 4 bases, with 11 bases between. CDR3 size: 14 residues.

This chain connects TRBV5-1 to TRBJ1-1; no clear D. Germline V lookup: CDR1 SGHRS, CDR2 YFSETQ. This CDR3 has 14 amino acids. V was clipped by 1 base and J by 1 base, with 8 bases between them. CDR3 nucleotide sequence: TGCGCCAGCAGCTTGTTTGATAGGAACACTGAAGCTTTCTTT. It encodes CASSLFDRNTEAFF.

This chain joins TRBV30 and TRBJ2-7; tentative D call: TRBD1 (6 bases). CDR3 length equals 13 residues. Per the germline V gene, CDR1 is GTSNPN and CDR2 is SVGIG (reference sequence). Trimming stripped 5 bases from V and 0 bases from J, with 11 bases between. The CDR3 DNA reads TGTGCCTGGGGTATGGGACACTCCTACGAGCAGTACTTC. It is translated as CAWGMGHSYEQYF.

The chain recombines TRBV18 with TRBJ2-3; possibly TRBD2 for D (7 bases). The germline V gene has CDR1 KGHSH and CDR2 LQKENI. V was trimmed by 2 bases and J by 2 bases, leaving 14 bases between them. The CDR3 runs 16 residues. Here the CDR3 reads CASSPSTGGHTDTQYF. The CDR3 nucleotides read TGTGCCAGCTCACCAAGTACGGGGGGCCACACAGATACGCAGTATTTT.

J is TRBJ2-7 and V is TRBV20-1; possible D gene TRBD2, 6 bases. The CDR3 extends over 13 amino acids. Germline V CDR1 and CDR2: DFQATT, SNEGSKA (reference sequence). The V and J ends lost 5 bases and 2 bases respectively, with 13 bases between them. The CDR3 reads CSAPRLGTYEQYF. The DNA for the CDR3 is TGCAGTGCTCCAAGACTAGGAACCTACGAGCAGTACTTC.

The rearrangement joins TRBV20-1 to TRBJ2-7; TRBD2 agrees at 8 bases. With V trimmed by 5 bases and J by 3 bases, 6 bases remained unmatched. Germline CDR1 is DFQATT and CDR2 is SNEGSKA (reference sequence). The CDR3 covers 13 residues. As DNA, the CDR3 is TGCAGTGCTGGCGGGGGGTCCTACTACGAGCAGTACTTC. It is translated as CSAGGGSYYEQYF.

This rearrangement joins TRBV5-6 to TRBJ2-5; the D is unclear. V lost 3 bases, J lost 5 bases, and 11 bases lay in between. CDR1 and CDR2 (germline): SGHDT, YYEEEE. The CDR3 runs 13 residues. CDR3 DNA sequence: TGTGCCAGCAGCTGGGGTCTAGGGGAGACCCAGTACTTC. Its translation is CASSWGLGETQYF.

J is TRBJ2-3 and V is TRBV20-1, with 10 bases lining up with TRBD2. The junction had 8 bases not matched to a gene; V was cut back by 3 bases and J by 5 bases. Germline loops: CDR1 DFQATT, CDR2 SNEGSKA (reference sequence). CDR3 size: 15 residues. The CDR3 DNA is TGCAGTGCTAGGAATAGCGGGGGGCCGGGAGATACGCAGTATTTT. It yields the protein CSARNSGGPGDTQYF.

The chain joins TRBV30 to TRBJ2-7, with D possibly being TRBD1 (5 bases). CDR1 is GTSNPN, CDR2 SVGIG, per germline (reference sequence). The V end lost 7 bases, the J end lost 9 bases, and 19 bases lay between the germline ends. The CDR3 runs 12 residues. CDR3 sequence reads: CAYTNRTWGQYF. The CDR3 nucleotides are TGTGCCTATACAAACAGGACCTGGGGGCAGTACTTC. Full variable domain (missing parts from reference TRBV30 and TRBJ2-7): SQTIHQWPATLVQPVGSPLSLECTVEGTSNPNLYWYRQAAGRGLQLLFYSVGIGQISSEVPQNLSASRPQDRQFILSSKKLLLSDSGFYLCAYTNRTWGQYFGPGTRLTVT.

The rearrangement joins TRBV6-5 to TRBJ2-5; D possibly corresponds to TRBD2 (6 bases). The CDR3 has 14 residues. Germline CDR1 reads MNHEY; CDR2 reads SVGAGI. The V gene lost 4 bases and the J gene lost 1 base, with 10 bases spanning the gap. This chain's CDR3 is CASSSFSGQETQYF. The CDR3 DNA reads TGTGCCAGCAGTTCATTTAGCGGCCAAGAGACCCAGTACTTC.

For this clonotype: The CDR3 does not end in the conserved phenylalanine or tryptophan, so this is likely a read error. The CDR3 loop reads CASNPRGSRGEQYL. The CDR3 coding sequence is TGTGCCAGCAATCCACGGGGGTCCCGGGGCGAGCAGTACCTC. This chain joins TRBV28 and TRBJ2-7, with D perhaps TRBD2 (6 bases). The CDR3 totals 14 residues. Trimming cost V 7 bases and J 6 bases, with 19 bases left between them. Germline loops: CDR1 MDHEN, CDR2 SYDVKM.

This chain links TRBV7-9 with TRBJ1-3; a weak D match, TRBD1 (5 bases). CDR3 size: 14 residues. CDR1 is SEHNR and CDR2 is FQNEAQ in the germline V gene (reference sequence). Trimming cost V 7 bases and J 0 bases, with 10 bases left between them. CDR3 region: CASINQGSGNTIYF. The CDR3 region has the DNA TGTGCCAGCATCAATCAGGGCTCTGGAAACACCATATATTTT.

The V call is TRBV11-2, the J call TRBJ1-1; D unclear. CDR1 and CDR2 (germline): SGHAT, FQNNGV. The CDR3 sequence is 14 residues long. Trimming took off 3 bases at V and 0 bases at J, with 8 bases between the two ends. DNA for the CDR3: TGTGCCAGCAGCTTGAGGACGGTGAACACTGAAGCTTTCTTT. It is translated as CASSLRTVNTEAFF.

The chain links TRBV29-1 to TRBJ1-2; no clear D gene. Trimming stripped 2 bases from V and 5 bases from J, with 15 bases between. The germline V gene encodes CDR1 SQVTM and CDR2 ANQGSEA. The CDR3 contains 14 residues. The CDR3 is CSVEYGTRGYGYTF. The CDR3 DNA reads TGCAGCGTTGAATACGGAACCCGAGGATATGGCTACACCTTC. The full variable domain, its missing parts supplied by reference TRBV29-1 and TRBJ1-2, is SAVISQKPSRDICQRGTSLTIQCQVDSQVTMMFWYRQQPGQSLTLIATANQGSEATYESGFVIDKFPISRPNLTFSTLTVSNMSPEDSSIYLCSVEYGTRGYGYTFGSGTRLTVV.

V and J are TRBV7-8 and TRBJ1-5; possible D gene TRBD1, 5 bases. V lost 8 bases to trimming and J lost 6 bases, with 14 bases between them. The CDR3 consists of 13 residues. Germline loops: CDR1 SGHVS, CDR2 FQNEAQ. The CDR3 DNA follows: TGTGCCAGCTCACTTTGGGGGGGTCAGCCCCAGCATTTT. It encodes CASSLWGGQPQHF.

J is TRBJ2-4 and V is TRBV6-5; either TRBD1 or TRBD2 may fit D (5 bases each). The CDR3 contains 17 residues. Trimming shortened V by 2 bases and J by 0 bases, and 14 bases separated the two germline ends. The germline gives CDR1 MNHEY, CDR2 SVGAGI. The CDR3 DNA reads TGTGCCAGCAGTTACGAGTTTGGGACGGGAGCCAAAAACATTCAGTACTTC. It translates to CASSYEFGTGAKNIQYF.

This chain links TRBV29-1 with TRBJ2-7; D may be TRBD1 or TRBD2 (6 bases each). V lost 5 bases to trimming and J lost 3 bases, with 17 bases between them. CDR1 is SQVTM, CDR2 ANQGSEA, per germline. This CDR3 is 14 amino acids long. The CDR3 coding sequence is TGCAGCGTTTCGAGGGGGGCCGCGCGCTACGAGCAGTACTTC. Its protein is CSVSRGAARYEQYF.

V is TRBV28 and J is TRBJ2-1, with D possibly matching TRBD2 (6 bases). Germline V lookup: CDR1 MDHEN, CDR2 SYDVKM. V gave up 6 bases and J gave up 6 bases, with 12 bases separating them. CDR3 length equals 13 residues. CDR3: CASSAGPANEQFF. The CDR3 nucleotides are TGTGCCAGCAGCGCGGGGCCGGCCAATGAGCAGTTCTTC.

The V gene is TRBV20-1, the J gene TRBJ2-3; D may match TRBD1 or TRBD2 (5 bases each). The CDR3 is 12 amino acids. Germline V gives CDR1 DFQATT, CDR2 SNEGSKA (reference sequence). Trimming removed 5 bases at V and 8 bases at J, with 14 bases between. The DNA of the CDR3 is TGCAGTGCTCCGAGGGGTGCAGGTACGCAGTATTTT. This gives the protein CSAPRGAGTQYF.

V usage is TRBV5-1 and J usage is TRBJ2-1; tentatively, D is TRBD2 (5 bases). This CDR3 is built from 15 residues. CDR1 SGHRS and CDR2 YFSETQ come from the germline V gene. Trimming pared 0 bases from V and 2 bases from J, leaving 9 bases between. The chain's CDR3 is CASSLVGSPYNEQFF. The CDR3 DNA reads TGCGCCAGCAGCTTGGTGGGGAGCCCCTACAATGAGCAGTTCTTC.

V is TRBV4-3 and J is TRBJ1-2; D is perhaps TRBD1 (5 bases). V dropped 4 bases and J dropped 0 bases, with 12 bases sitting between them. The CDR3 spans 15 residues. Per the germline V gene, CDR1 is LGHNA and CDR2 is YSLEER. CDR3 amino acids: CASSPPGAPNYGYTF. DNA for the CDR3: TGCGCCAGCAGCCCCCCCGGGGCCCCTAACTATGGCTACACCTTC.